What follows describes a single T cell receptor (beta chain). The antigen remains unidentified. This CDR3 comprises 14 residues. J was trimmed by 9 bases and V by 3 bases; bases with no gene match: 8. Germline V gene data show CDR1 as DFQATT and CDR2 as SNEGSKA (reference sequence). These data belong to a study of T-cell memory formation after mild COVID-19. 5'RACE primed from the constant segment yielded TCR alpha and TCR beta cDNA libraries bearing sample barcodes and UMIs. Using its own MiXCR run on the 5' RACE reads, TCRdb lists one record per CDR3 protein. This table has around 160,000 distinct CDR3 sequences, 11% appearing once. Study-wide points: Researchers could not confirm that second-wave clones peaking on day 37 targeted SARS-CoV-2.

Specimen: PBMCs or a T cell subset sorted from them (not recorded which). The receptor was derived from a man aged 18 to 35 who had mild COVID-19 (a few samples of this study predate the infection). Cell type and time point are not known. The rearrangement uses TRBV20-1 and TRBJ1-6; 7 nucleotides line up with TRBD1. The CDR3: CSARPPGQISPLHF. The CDR3 DNA is TGCAGTGCTAGGCCCCCGGGACAGATTTCACCCCTCCACTTT.